This TCR beta chain was sequenced during a study of CD8 T cells in ankylosing spondylitis. Study results and caveats: Blood of patients with ankylosing spondylitis appeared to be characterized by a TCR beta motif of 8 or 9 highly homologous variants. As for the disease-linked clones, they showed a CD8+ phenotype and occurred at relatively low frequencies in peripheral blood. Some of these motif variants have turned up before, in reports on reactive arthritis synovial fluid and blood.

Germline values: CDR1 LGHNT, CDR2 FRNRAP. V lost 7 bases, J lost 4 bases, and 6 bases stayed unmatched. The CDR3 is made up of 14 amino acids. Quantitative molecular-barcoded 5'-RACE generated the TCR beta libraries. MiXCR was run by TCRdb on the 5' RACE reads, yielding one entry per CDR3 protein. The repertoire holds roughly 700,000 distinct CDR3 sequences, with around 19% as singletons. For this clonotype: Its antigen is not known.

This TCR was sampled from a male donor with ankylosing spondylitis. This chain connects TRBV12-5 to TRBJ2-1; 8 bases match TRBD1. Sample: blood, either unsorted or a sorted T cell fraction (not recorded which). CDR3 sequence: CASAEDREYNEQFF. The CDR3 bases are TGTGCTAGTGCCGAGGACAGGGAGTACAATGAGCAGTTCTTC.